A single sample gave rise to the 22 T cell receptor beta chains below, sequenced in a study of T cell responses to AZD1222 COVID-19 vaccine. Method: immunoSEQ multiplex PCR; TCRdb's copy keeps in-frame clones and lacks some. This sample has approximately 140,000 clones, with about 91% found just once. The sample here was peripheral blood, taken on day 0 of AZD1222 vaccination. These receptors were taken from an adult in good health.

The gene calls are TRBV18 and TRBJ2-1; 8 nucleotides align to TRBD1. Trimming removed 0 bases from V and 7 bases from J; junction bases left unmatched: 8. This CDR3 comprises 16 residues. Looked up from germline, CDR1 is KGHSH and CDR2 is LQKENI. CDR3: CASSPPGTGGWNEQFF. The CDR3 nucleotides read TGTGCCAGCTCACCACCGGGGACAGGAGGGTGGAATGAGCAGTTCTTC.

The chain employs TRBV7-2 and TRBJ2-7; D is ambiguous. The CDR3 runs 15 residues. The V gene's germline CDR1 is SGHTA and CDR2 FQGNSA. Trimming left V 3 bases short and J 4 bases short, with 16 bases between. As DNA, the CDR3 is TGTGCCAGCAGCTTGGATGTAAGCGCCTCGTACGAGCAGTACTTC. Translating gives CASSLDVSASYEQYF.

The V call is TRBV4-3, the J call TRBJ2-4; weak D call: TRBD2 (6 bases). Germline lookup yields CDR1 LGHNA and CDR2 YSLEER. Trimming removed 1 base from V and 6 bases from J, with 19 bases in between. This CDR3 spans 17 amino acids. CDR3 sequence reads: CASSQVGGTPEGNIQYF. The DNA of the CDR3 is TGCGCCAGCAGCCAAGTCGGGGGTACTCCCGAAGGAAACATTCAGTACTTC.

The rearrangement joins TRBV28 to TRBJ1-6; a possible D gene is TRBD1 (5 bases). Germline CDR1 and CDR2: MDHEN and SYDVKM. V was shortened by 6 bases and J by 4 bases, with 16 bases between the two germline ends. The CDR3 has 16 residues. This CDR3 reads CASRLRGTPYNSPLHF. CDR3 coding DNA: TGTGCCAGCAGACTCCGAGGGACCCCTTATAATTCACCCCTCCACTTT.

The genes are TRBV5-6 and TRBJ1-2; unclear D gene. Germline-derived CDR1 and CDR2 are SGHDT and YYEEEE. V was pared by 3 bases and J by 1 base, with 10 bases between. This CDR3 is built from 14 residues. The CDR3 nucleotides are TGTGCCAGCAGCTCTGGGTCTCTTAACTATGGCTACACCTTC. Residues: CASSSGSLNYGYTF.

V is TRBV6-6 and J is TRBJ2-4, with D perhaps matching TRBD2 (5 bases). The CDR3 totals 15 residues. Germline CDR1 MNHNY, CDR2 SVGAGI (reference sequence). V lost 4 bases and J lost 0, with 10 bases in between. CDR3 protein: CASSWTDLAKNIQYF. Here the CDR3 DNA reads TGTGCCAGCAGTTGGACGGACTTAGCCAAAAACATTCAGTACTTC.

The chain carries TRBV6-5 and TRBJ2-7; 10 positions agree with TRBD1. Germline trimming cut 6 bases from V and 3 bases from J; bases unmatched to any gene: 8. Germline CDR1 reads MNHEY; CDR2 reads SVGAGI. The CDR3 has 15 residues. The CDR3 DNA reads as TGTGCCAGCAGCTACCGGGACAGGGGACACTACGAGCAGTACTTC. It encodes CASSYRDRGHYEQYF.

This chain joins TRBV2 and TRBJ1-1, with D maybe TRBD1 (5 bases). This CDR3 has 14 amino acids. V was clipped by 6 bases and J by 4 bases, with 15 bases between them. Germline assignment: CDR1 SNHLY and CDR2 FYNNEI. The DNA of the CDR3 is TGTGCCAGCAGCCCCCTAGGTGGGGGCACTGAAGCTTTCTTT. Protein: CASSPLGGGTEAFF.

The gene calls are TRBV4-1 and TRBJ1-3; perhaps TRBD1 as D (5 bases). This CDR3 is built from 14 residues. The V end lost 2 bases, the J end lost 6 bases, and 11 bases lay between the germline ends. Looked up from germline, CDR1 is MGHRA and CDR2 is YSYEKL. CDR3 sequence: CASSQQGHLNTIYF. DNA of the CDR3: TGCGCCAGCAGCCAACAGGGCCACTTAAACACCATATATTTT.

The sample holds a few counts of this clone. This chain connects TRBV19 to TRBJ2-5; 7 nucleotides match TRBD1. J lost 0 bases, V lost 1 base, and 5 bases had no gene match. The length of the CDR3 is 16 residues. CDR1 and CDR2 (germline): LNHDA, SQIVND (reference sequence). The CDR3 DNA follows: TGTGCCAGTAGTATAGGAGGGACAGTGTACCAAGAGACCCAGTACTTC. Translation: CASSIGGTVYQETQYF.

This clone was seen a single time. The chain has TRBV5-1 and TRBJ2-7; 8 bases map to TRBD1. V was pared by 0 bases and J by 3 bases, with 5 bases of the junction left unmatched. CDR1 SGHRS and CDR2 YFSETQ come from the germline V gene. CDR3 size: 15 residues. The CDR3 region has the DNA TGCGCCAGCAGCTTGGAGGCAGGGGGCAGCTACGAGCAGTACTTC. Translated, it gives CASSLEAGGSYEQYF.

The V gene is TRBV7-3, the J gene TRBJ1-6; no firm D call. V lost 0 bases, J lost 9 bases, and 12 bases lay in between. CDR1 SGHTA and CDR2 FQGTGA come from the germline V gene. This CDR3 comprises 15 residues. The CDR3 DNA follows: TGTGCCAGCAGCTTAACTATCCCTCCCGGTTCACCCCTCCACTTT. It encodes CASSLTIPPGSPLHF.

This sequence joins TRBV2 and TRBJ2-1, with D perhaps matching TRBD2 (6 bases). Per germline, CDR1 SNHLY and CDR2 FYNNEI. The V and J ends lost 4 bases and 9 bases respectively, with 16 bases between them. CDR3 length: 14 amino acids. In nucleotides, the CDR3 is TGTGCCAGCAGTGGAGCTTCTGGGACTCTTGAGCAGTTCTTC. As protein: CASSGASGTLEQFF.

The genes are TRBV29-1 and TRBJ2-3, with TRBD2 matching over 9 bases. Germline V gene data show CDR1 as SQVTM and CDR2 as ANQGSEA. Unmatched junction bases numbered 6, after V lost 5 bases and J lost 0 bases. The CDR3 sequence is 15 residues long. This chain's CDR3 is CSVLLAGSSTDTQYF. In DNA form, the CDR3 reads TGCAGCGTTCTTCTAGCGGGGTCCAGCACAGATACGCAGTATTTT.

The V gene is TRBV19, the J gene TRBJ2-3, with a possible D match to TRBD2 (6 bases). Germline V CDR1 and CDR2: LNHDA, SQIVND (reference sequence). The CDR3 covers 17 residues. V was cut by 6 bases and J by 0 bases, with 19 bases left in between. The chain's CDR3 is CASSLAPTSSSTDTQYF. The CDR3 nucleotides read TGTGCCAGTAGCCTCGCCCCGACTAGTTCGAGCACAGATACGCAGTATTTT. The full variable domain, with the rest looked up from reference TRBV19 and TRBJ2-3, is DGGITQSPKYLFRKEGQNVTLSCEQNLNHDAMYWYRQDPGQGLRLIYYSQIVNDFQKGDIAEGYSVSREKKESFPLTVTSAQKNPTAFYLCASSLAPTSSSTDTQYFGPGTRLTVL.

This rearrangement joins TRBV7-3 to TRBJ2-2; D possibly corresponds to TRBD2 (5 bases). Germline-derived CDR1 and CDR2 are SGHTA and FQGTGA. V was cut by 5 bases and J by 2 bases, with 15 bases left in between. The CDR3 totals 16 residues. The CDR3 spells CASSLAYRINTGELFF. CDR3 sequence (DNA): TGTGCCAGCAGCCTAGCTTACAGAATTAACACCGGGGAGCTGTTTTTT. The whole variable domain, remainder taken from reference TRBV7-3 and TRBJ2-2, is GAGVSQTPSNKVTEKGKYVELRCDPISGHTALYWYRQSLGQGPEFLIYFQGTGAADDSGLPNDRFFAVRPEGSVSTLKIQRTERGDSAVYLCASSLAYRINTGELFFGEGSRLTVL.

V and J are TRBV21-1 and TRBJ2-3. TRBV21-1 is termed a pseudogene. This CDR3 contains 19 residues. The CDR3 region has the DNA TGTGCCAGCAGCAAAAAGGGCAGGCCAGCAGGAACTAGCACAGATACGCAGTATTTT. It yields the protein CASSKKGRPAGTSTDTQYF.

This clone was observed a handful of times. The chain employs TRBV20-1 and TRBJ2-7; tentative D call: TRBD2 (6 bases). Germline CDR1 reads DFQATT; CDR2 reads SNEGSKA (reference sequence). The CDR3 consists of 11 residues. Between the trimmed V and J ends, which lost 6 bases and 4 bases, there was a span of 10 bases. The CDR3 loop is CSAERGYEQYF. CDR3 DNA sequence: TGCAGTGCCGAACGGGGGTACGAGCAGTACTTC.

The CDR3 region is CASSLDGTGATEAFF. CDR3 nucleotides: TGTGCCAGCAGCTTAGATGGGACGGGGGCTACTGAAGCTTTCTTT. The rearrangement uses TRBV7-9 and TRBJ1-1; D might be TRBD1 (6 bases). V was shortened by 1 base and J by 5 bases, with 14 bases between the two germline ends. The CDR3 totals 15 residues. Germline CDR1 reads SEHNR; CDR2 reads FQNEAQ (reference sequence).

The chain employs TRBV5-1 and TRBJ1-2; 10 nucleotides align to TRBD1. The CDR3 extends over 15 amino acids. After removal of 6 bases from V and 4 bases from J, the junction contained 9 bases not matched to a gene. The germline gives CDR1 SGHRS, CDR2 YFSETQ. The chain's CDR3 is CASKSGTGVAYGYTF. The CDR3 DNA is TGCGCCAGCAAATCCGGGACAGGGGTGGCCTATGGCTACACCTTC.

The V and J genes are TRBV10-3 and TRBJ2-7; 13 bases match TRBD2. Germline lookup yields CDR1 ENHRY and CDR2 SYGVKD. J gave up 4 bases and V 5 bases, and 5 bases lay outside the gene matches. CDR3 size: 15 residues. CDR3 sequence reads: CAISLGLAGLYEQYF. The CDR3 DNA reads TGTGCCATCAGTTTGGGACTAGCGGGACTATACGAGCAGTACTTC.

This clone was counted a few times. The CDR3 DNA sequence: TGTGCCAGCAGCCACCCGGGACAGGGAAACTACGAGCAGTACTTC. It specifies CASSHPGQGNYEQYF. The J gene is TRBJ2-7, the V gene TRBV3-1 (or the pseudogene TRBV3-2), with TRBD1 matching 9 bases. J lost 3 bases, V lost 3 bases, and 6 bases had no gene match. From germline, CDR1 is LGHDT and CDR2 YNNKEL (reference sequence). This CDR3 contains 15 residues.